This is a list of T cell receptor beta chains from one sample in a study of T-cell reconstitution after alpha-beta-depleted transplantation in children. TCRdb reprocessed the PCR reads via MiXCR and lists one record per CDR3 protein. The table includes around 100,000 distinct CDR3 sequences, about a tenth detected once. The specimen was PBMCs, collected before TCRalphabeta/CD19-depleted stem cell transplant. All receptors come from a boy aged 2 to 10 with acute lymphoblastic leukemia, due to receive a stem cell transplant. Both conserved end residues are part of each CDR3. The D gene is left open where the match is weak. Rows give clone size only sometimes, using once, few, many, or a class for an expanded clone.

CASSLDRQVGETQYF | TGTGCCAGCAGTTTAGACCGACAGGTTGGGGAGACCCAGTACTTC | many | TRBJ2-5 | TRBV12-3/TRBV12-4 | -
CATSKTGKETQYF | TGTGCCACCAGCAAAACAGGGAAAGAGACCCAGTACTTC | - | TRBJ2-5 | TRBV15 | -
CASSIGTGSYNEQFF | TGCGCCAGCAGCATAGGGACAGGCTCCTACAATGAGCAGTTCTTC | - | TRBJ2-1 | TRBV5-1 | TRBD1
CSARSTSGRHGYEQYF | TGCAGTGCTCGCTCGACTAGCGGGAGACATGGGTACGAGCAGTACTTC | - | TRBJ2-7 | TRBV20-1 | TRBD2
CASSFDLGTYYSYEQYF | TGTGCCAGCAGTTTCGATCTCGGGACTTACTACTCCTACGAGCAGTACTTC | - | TRBJ2-7 | TRBV27 | -
CATSDAQGAKNTGELFF | TGTGCCACCAGTGATGCCCAGGGGGCTAAAAACACCGGGGAGCTGTTTTTT | few | TRBJ2-2 | TRBV24-1 | TRBD1
CSARKRSGVSRDTQYF | TGCAGTGCTAGGAAGAGATCAGGGGTCTCGAGAGATACGCAGTATTTT | many | TRBJ2-3 | TRBV20-1 | -
CASIRRRPGELFF | TGTGCCAGCATCCGGAGAAGACCCGGGGAGCTGTTTTTT | few | TRBJ2-2 | TRBV12-3/TRBV12-4 | -
CASSFGRDSEAFF | TGCGCCAGCAGCTTTGGTAGGGACAGTGAAGCTTTCTTT | - | TRBJ1-1 | TRBV5-1 | TRBD1
CASGGLLAYEQYF | TGTGCCAGCGGAGGACTACTAGCCTACGAGCAGTACTTC | many | TRBJ2-7 | TRBV3-1 | -
CASSQLAGSFGFREQFF | TGTGCCAGCAGTCAGCTAGCGGGGTCTTTTGGGTTTAGGGAGCAGTTCTTC | few | TRBJ2-1 | TRBV12-3/TRBV12-4 | TRBD2
CASSRDSAFGNTIYF | TGTGCCAGCAGCAGGGACAGCGCTTTTGGAAACACCATATATTTT | few | TRBJ1-3 | TRBV9 | TRBD1
CASSAGTGGFSGANVLTF | TGTGCCAGCAGCGCCGGGACAGGGGGTTTTTCTGGGGCCAACGTCCTGACTTTC | - | TRBJ2-6 | TRBV4-2 | TRBD1
CAFNRGDVTEAFF | TGTGCCTTTAACAGGGGGGATGTCACTGAAGCTTTCTTT | - | TRBJ1-1 | TRBV30 | TRBD1
CASSYSTGGVYEQYF | TGTGCCAGCAGTTACTCGACAGGGGGCGTCTACGAGCAGTACTTC | - | TRBJ2-7 | TRBV6-5 | TRBD1
CASSPPGREGSEQFF | TGTGCCAGCAGTCCGCCTGGACGGGAGGGCTCTGAGCAGTTCTTC | many | TRBJ2-1 | TRBV6-1 | TRBD2
CASSEGTAYQETQYF | TGTGCCAGCAGCGAGGGGACTGCGTACCAAGAGACCCAGTACTTC | medium-sized | TRBJ2-5 | TRBV12-3/TRBV12-4 | -
CASNQGPGRPLHF | TGTGCCAGCAACCAAGGCCCCGGTAGGCCCCTCCACTTT | few | TRBJ1-6 | TRBV7-2 | -
CASSLSWVRNEQYF | TGTGCCAGCAGCTTGTCTTGGGTCCGGAATGAGCAGTACTTC | few | TRBJ2-7 | TRBV5-6 | -
CASSYQTGDYGYTF | TGTGCCAGCAGCTACCAGACAGGGGACTACGGCTACACCTTC | - | TRBJ1-2 | TRBV7-8 | TRBD1
CASSRDSSSNYGYTF | TGCGCCAGTTCGAGAGACAGCAGCTCTAACTATGGCTACACCTTC | - | TRBJ1-2 | TRBV5-1 | -
CASSPREQGYGYTF | TGTGCCAGCTCACCACGGGAACAAGGCTATGGCTACACCTTC | - | TRBJ1-2 | TRBV18 | -
CASSSDRAPSREQYF | TGCGCCAGCAGCTCGGACAGAGCCCCGTCCCGCGAGCAGTACTTC | few | TRBJ2-7 | TRBV5-1 | -
CSARFARGGTEAFF | TGCAGTGCTAGATTCGCCCGAGGGGGGACTGAAGCTTTCTTT | - | TRBJ1-1 | TRBV20-1 | -
CASSLESGSSGIGNEQFF | TGTGCCAGCAGCTTGGAAAGCGGAAGTAGCGGGATAGGGAATGAGCAGTTCTTC | few | TRBJ2-1 | TRBV5-4 | TRBD2
CASSLGPGENYEQYF | TGCGCCAGCAGCTTGGGACCGGGGGAGAACTACGAGCAGTACTTC | few | TRBJ2-7 | TRBV5-1 | -
CASSHEDGLGEQFF | TGCGCCAGCAGCCATGAGGACGGGCTCGGTGAGCAGTTCTTC | - | TRBJ2-1 | TRBV5-1 | -
CASSYSRQNYEQYF | TGTGCCAGCAGTTACTCGAGACAGAACTACGAGCAGTACTTC | - | TRBJ2-7 | TRBV6-5 | -
CASNPGRGAKNIQYF | TGTGCCAGCAATCCGGGGAGAGGAGCCAAAAACATTCAGTACTTC | few | TRBJ2-4 | TRBV6-1 | -
CASSLEGGRWETQYF | TGTGCCAGCAGCTTGGAGGGAGGGCGGTGGGAGACCCAGTACTTC | few | TRBJ2-5 | TRBV5-6 | TRBD2
CSVGQTNYGYTF | TGCAGCGTTGGACAGACCAACTATGGCTACACCTTC | - | TRBJ1-2 | TRBV29-1 | -
CASSVGLAGGTDTQYF | TGTGCCAGCAGCGTGGGACTAGCGGGTGGCACAGATACGCAGTATTTT | few | TRBJ2-3 | TRBV6-5 | TRBD2
CASSFLDSEQYF | TGCGCCAGCAGCTTTTTAGACTCCGAGCAGTACTTC | few | TRBJ2-7 | TRBV5-1 | -
CASSAYEQYF | TGTGCCAGCAGCGCGTACGAGCAGTACTTC | - | TRBJ2-7 | TRBV9 | -
CSARDLWGDEQYF | TGCAGTGCTAGAGATCTATGGGGCGATGAGCAGTACTTC | many | TRBJ2-7 | TRBV20-1 | -
CASSRSWDTQYF | TGCGCCAGCAGCCGATCCTGGGATACGCAGTATTTT | many | TRBJ2-3 | TRBV5-1 | -
CAISGDRQETQYF | TGTGCCATTTCAGGGGACAGGCAAGAGACCCAGTACTTC | many | TRBJ2-5 | TRBV25-1 | TRBD1
CASSIPVMGRPEAFF | TGTGCCAGTAGTATCCCGGTGATGGGGCGACCTGAAGCTTTCTTT | few | TRBJ1-1 | TRBV19 | -
CASRDWTGAGNTIYF | TGTGCCAGCAGGGACTGGACAGGGGCTGGAAACACCATATATTTT | few | TRBJ1-3 | TRBV2 | TRBD1
CATSQGRDNEQFF | TGTGCCACCAGTCAGGGGAGGGACAATGAGCAGTTCTTC | few | TRBJ2-1 | TRBV24-1 | -
CASSESRLSGANVLTF | TGCGCCAGCAGTGAGTCGAGGCTCTCTGGGGCCAACGTCCTGACTTTC | few | TRBJ2-6 | TRBV10-1 | -
CASSPGQLWTGELFF | TGTGCCAGCTCACCAGGCCAGCTATGGACCGGGGAGCTGTTTTTT | - | TRBJ2-2 | TRBV18 | -
CASSQIVSANYGYTF | TGTGCCAGCAGCCAAATAGTTAGCGCTAACTATGGCTACACCTTC | few | TRBJ1-2 | TRBV16 | -
CASSPGFQETQYF | TGTGCCAGCAGCCCGGGCTTTCAAGAGACCCAGTACTTC | - | TRBJ2-5 | TRBV7-7 | -
CASSWVSGRFNTGELFF | TGTGCCAGCAGTTGGGTTAGCGGGAGGTTTAACACCGGGGAGCTGTTTTTT | few | TRBJ2-2 | TRBV12-3/TRBV12-4 | TRBD2
CSANDRNNQPQHF | TGCAGTGCTAACGACAGAAACAATCAGCCCCAGCATTTT | many | TRBJ1-5 | TRBV20-1 | -
CASSSIPGEAGNTIYF | TGCGCCAGCAGCTCCATTCCAGGGGAAGCTGGAAACACCATATATTTT | - | TRBJ1-3 | TRBV5-1 | -
CSVTPPETGRYYGYTF | TGCAGTGTAACACCCCCAGAGACAGGGCGTTACTATGGCTACACCTTC | few | TRBJ1-2 | TRBV20-1 | TRBD1
CASASYSNQPQHF | TGTGCCAGCGCCAGCTATAGCAATCAGCCCCAGCATTTT | - | TRBJ1-5 | TRBV27 | -
CASILAGSYNEQFF | TGTGCCAGCATCCTAGCGGGTTCCTACAATGAGCAGTTCTTC | - | TRBJ2-1 | TRBV28 | TRBD2
CSVVTPFEQFF | TGCAGCGTTGTGACTCCTTTTGAGCAGTTCTTC | few | TRBJ2-1 | TRBV29-1 | -
CASSLGGSGHIYNEQFF | TGTGCCAGCAGCTTGGGAGGGAGCGGACACATATACAATGAGCAGTTCTTC | many | TRBJ2-1 | TRBV7-9 | TRBD2
CAWSRQGYNEQFF | TGTGCCTGGAGTCGACAGGGTTACAATGAGCAGTTCTTC | few | TRBJ2-1 | TRBV30 | TRBD1
CASSLGTGNNEQFF | TGTGCCAGCAGCTTAGGGACAGGGAACAATGAGCAGTTCTTC | - | TRBJ2-1 | TRBV7-6 | TRBD1
CASRSGTGGPTEAFF | TGTGCCAGCAGGTCCGGGACAGGGGGCCCCACTGAAGCTTTCTTT | many | TRBJ1-1 | TRBV7-3 | TRBD1
CASSEGRNTEAFF | TGTGCCAGCAGTGAAGGCAGGAACACTGAAGCTTTCTTT | - | TRBJ1-1 | TRBV25-1 | -
CSARDSQREGLNEQFF | TGCAGTGCTAGAGATTCGCAGCGGGAGGGCCTAAATGAGCAGTTCTTC | many | TRBJ2-1 | TRBV20-1 | TRBD2
CASSRDLSQHF | TGTGCCAGCAGCCGGGACTTGTCCCAGCATTTT | many | TRBJ1-5 | TRBV6-6 | -
CASSSSGARSLRNTEAFF | TGTGCCAGCAGCAGCTCGGGGGCGAGGTCTCTCCGGAACACTGAAGCTTTCTTT | - | TRBJ1-1 | TRBV21-1 | -
CASTRDGANTEAFF | TGCGCCAGCACGAGGGACGGAGCGAACACTGAAGCTTTCTTT | - | TRBJ1-1 | TRBV5-1 | -